The clone carrying this T cell receptor beta chain was counted only a few times. What it binds is unknown. Isolated RNA was reverse transcribed in full, so expressed TCRB transcripts were sequenced. Method: immunoSEQ multiplex PCR; TCRdb's copy keeps in-frame clones and lacks some. The sample consists of about 400,000 clones, over 10% of them appearing once. The data belong to a study of beta chain features in type 1 diabetes. Trimming left V 5 bases short and J 1 base short, with 11 bases between. The CDR3 sequence is 14 residues long. Germline CDR1 MNHEY, CDR2 SVGAGI. Findings of the study overall: VDJ junctions from type 1 diabetes patients carried fewer insertions and larger deletions. All four CD4+ subsets of Type 1 diabetes patients contained TCRB CDR3s that were moderately but significantly shorter.

Sequencing was performed on naive CD4+ T cells from blood. This rearrangement joins TRBV6-5 to TRBJ2-5; D is perhaps TRBD1 (6 bases). This receptor was taken from a woman younger than 30 with type 1 diabetes. The CDR3 is CASSEQGPQETQYF. As DNA, the CDR3 is TGTGCCAGCAGTGAACAGGGTCCCCAAGAGACCCAGTACTTC.